This TCR beta chain was sequenced in a study of blood T cell repertoires in COVID-19. As for the study in general: COVID-19 samples from acute and convalescent phases originated in the United States, Italy and Spain. T cells, B-cell-depleted T cells, or PBMCs provided the cDNA or gDNA that served as material.

The authors' processing: Estimates of nucleated cell counts were drawn from the amplification of reference gene primers. TCRdb keeps only in-frame clones here, not all; method: immunoSEQ multiplex PCR. Clone size and V and J calls were adopted from that table, with D and trimming inferred from the DNA. The profile shows about 330,000 clones, 88% of them singletons. The V segment lost 0 bases and the J segment 7 bases; nucleotides outside the gene matches: 11. The germline V gene has CDR1 MNHEY and CDR2 SVGEGT. The CDR3 spans 16 residues. This sequence was found in a woman aged 50 to 65 with active or convalescent COVID-19. The chain employs TRBV6-2 or TRBV6-3 and TRBJ1-2; 7 bases map to TRBD1. Sequenced material: peripheral blood. CDR3 sequence reads: CASSYSAPDRSVGYTF. CDR3 nucleotides: TGTGCCAGCAGTTACTCGGCCCCGGACAGGTCGGTTGGCTACACCTTC.